This T cell receptor (beta chain) is from a study of T cells in Graves' hyperthyroidism and ophthalmopathy. CDR1 is SEHNR and CDR2 is FQNEAQ in the germline V gene (reference sequence). The CDR3 extends over 13 amino acids. V gave up 7 bases and J gave up 1 base, with 10 bases separating them. Clinicians diagnosed patients from clinical symptoms, serum thyroxine and TRAb, thyroid ultrasound and orbital computed tomography. TCR beta CDR3 regions were amplified from RNA. HTBI primers were the set used in a first-round RT-PCR of the TCR CDR3. TCRdb recomputed calls from the multiplex PCR reads with MiXCR, one row per CDR3 protein. Of 280,000 or so distinct CDR3 sequences detected, about 25% appear once; the ten largest clones hold approximately 30%. Ten or more counts support this clonotype. Its antigen is as yet unknown. General study results and limits: Most clonotypes that expanded in the thyroid above 0.001 also showed up in blood.

The V gene is TRBV7-9, the J gene TRBJ1-1; D perhaps matches TRBD1 (6 bases). Input material: blood. The clonotype was recovered from a man in his forties or fifties with Graves' hyperthyroidism that later progressed to Graves' ophthalmopathy. For the CDR3, the DNA is TGTGCCAGCAATCCGGGACAGAACACTGAAGCTTTCTTT. Translation: CASNPGQNTEAFF.